This entry describes one T cell receptor (beta chain). This sample stems from a study of T cell changes during pregnancy in multiple sclerosis. Generated by immunoSEQ multiplex PCR, the TCRdb table keeps only in-frame clones and is missing some. The top ten hold 0.55% to 0.7% of the sample, which has approximately 44,000 clones, roughly nine tenths seen once. V was pared by 1 base and J by 8 bases, with 10 bases of the junction left unmatched. Looked up from germline, CDR1 is SGDLS and CDR2 is YYNGEE. The CDR3 totals 17 residues. This TCR was sampled from a female donor with multiple sclerosis, enrolled in a pregnancy study. Material: CD4+ T cells from peripheral blood mononuclear cells, obtained in the first trimester of pregnancy. V gene TRBV9 combines with J gene TRBJ2-1; 12 positions match TRBD2. CDR3 sequence reads: CASSVRASGRAVHEQFF. The CDR3 DNA is TGTGCCAGCAGCGTAAGGGCTAGCGGGAGGGCCGTGCATGAGCAGTTCTTC.